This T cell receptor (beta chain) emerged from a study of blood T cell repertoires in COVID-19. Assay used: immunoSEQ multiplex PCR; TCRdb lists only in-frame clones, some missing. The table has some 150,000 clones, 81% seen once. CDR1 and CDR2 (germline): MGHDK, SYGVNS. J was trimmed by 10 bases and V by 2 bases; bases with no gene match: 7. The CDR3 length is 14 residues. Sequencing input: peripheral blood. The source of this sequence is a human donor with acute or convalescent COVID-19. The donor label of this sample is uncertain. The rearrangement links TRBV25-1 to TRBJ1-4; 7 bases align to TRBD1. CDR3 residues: CASSEITGAGKLFF. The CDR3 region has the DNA TGTGCCAGCAGTGAAATTACAGGGGCGGGAAAACTGTTTTTT.